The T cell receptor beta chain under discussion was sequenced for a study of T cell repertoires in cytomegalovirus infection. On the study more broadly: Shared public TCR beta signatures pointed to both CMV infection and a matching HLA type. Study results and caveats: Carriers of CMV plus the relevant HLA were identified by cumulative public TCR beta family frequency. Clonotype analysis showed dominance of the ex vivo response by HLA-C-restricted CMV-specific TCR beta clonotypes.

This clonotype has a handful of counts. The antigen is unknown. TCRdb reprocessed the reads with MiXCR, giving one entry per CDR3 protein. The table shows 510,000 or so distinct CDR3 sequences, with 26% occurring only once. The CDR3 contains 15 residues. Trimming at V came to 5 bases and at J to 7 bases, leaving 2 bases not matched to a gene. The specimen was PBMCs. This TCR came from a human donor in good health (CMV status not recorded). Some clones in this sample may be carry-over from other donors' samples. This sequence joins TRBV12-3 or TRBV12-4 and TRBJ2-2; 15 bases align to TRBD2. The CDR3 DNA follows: TGTGCCAGCAGTCGGACTAGCGGGAGGGACGGGGAGCTGTTTTTT. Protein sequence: CASSRTSGRDGELFF.